This T cell receptor beta chain was captured in a study of blood T cell repertoires in COVID-19. V lost 5 bases to trimming and J lost 4 bases; unmatched junction nucleotides: 8. CDR1 and CDR2 from the germline V gene are SGHTA and FQGNSA. The CDR3 is 15 amino acids. Sequencing used immunoSEQ multiplex PCR; TCRdb keeps in-frame clones, though not all of them. The sample has 75,000 to 95,000 clones; roughly 90% are singletons. Specimen: peripheral blood. V and J are TRBV7-2 and TRBJ2-7; 10 bases are a match to TRBD1. This clonotype was sampled from a man between 60 and 75 years old with acute or convalescent COVID-19. CDR3: CASSASGTGAYEQYF. In DNA form, the CDR3 reads TGTGCCAGCAGCGCATCCGGGACAGGGGCGTACGAGCAGTACTTC.